This TCR beta chain is from a study of shared clonotypes between healthy human individuals. Sequencing used immunoSEQ multiplex PCR; TCRdb keeps in-frame clones, though not all of them. The data show roughly 1,000,000 clones, around 78% seen once. Study-level results: Clonotypes shared by all four donors outscored non-shared clonotypes in generation probability. Sample collection involved blood only; tissue repertoires are likely different.

About this clone: Its antigen remains unknown.

V was clipped by 0 bases and J by 6 bases; unmatched bases: 4. The CDR3 runs to 13 residues. Germline CDR1 GTSNPN, CDR2 SVGIG (reference sequence). The rearrangement links TRBV30 to TRBJ1-1; the match to TRBD1 covers 7 bases. The TCR sequence derives from a man between 18 and 29 years old in good health. Some clones in this sample may be carry-over from other donors' samples. The sample comprised memory CD4+ T cells from PBMCs. This sample's subset: CD45RA-negative fraction. The chain's CDR3 is CAWSVNRGPEAFF. CDR3 bases: TGTGCCTGGAGTGTAAACAGGGGACCTGAAGCTTTCTTT.